The subject of this entry is one TCR beta chain. Its antigen is not identified. The CDR3 length is 16 residues. Germline-derived CDR1 and CDR2 are SGDLS and YYNGEE. V lost 0 bases and J lost 0, with 10 bases in between. CD4+ T cells from unexposed donors were obtained before the COVID-19 pandemic (2011-2018). Isolation of CD4+ T cells took place after about 9 days in culture. Only in-frame clones appear in the TCRdb table, and some are missing; sequencing was by immunoSEQ multiplex PCR. The sample includes 20,000 to 25,000 clones, about 70% of them seen just once. These data come from a study of CD4 T cells in relation to SARS-CoV-2 and coronaviruses.

This sequence originates from a human donor in good health. Specimen: CD4+ T cells from PBMCs, cultured in vitro. The gene calls are TRBV9 and TRBJ1-3; no firm D call. The CDR3 region has the DNA TGTGCCAGCAGCGTAGAGGGCAGGACCTCTGGAAACACCATATATTTT. This sequence encodes CASSVEGRTSGNTIYF.